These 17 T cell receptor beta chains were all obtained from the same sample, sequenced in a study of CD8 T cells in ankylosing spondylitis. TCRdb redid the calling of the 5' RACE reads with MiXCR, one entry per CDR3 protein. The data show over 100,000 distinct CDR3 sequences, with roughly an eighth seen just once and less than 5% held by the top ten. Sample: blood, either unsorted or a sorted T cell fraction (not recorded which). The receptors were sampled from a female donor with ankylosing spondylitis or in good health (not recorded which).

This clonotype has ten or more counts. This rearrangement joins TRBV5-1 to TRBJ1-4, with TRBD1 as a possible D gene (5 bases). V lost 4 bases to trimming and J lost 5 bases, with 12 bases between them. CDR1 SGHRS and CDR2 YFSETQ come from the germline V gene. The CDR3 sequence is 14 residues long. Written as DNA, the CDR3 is TGCGCCAGCAGCCTTGGGACGGAGAATGAAAAACTGTTTTTT. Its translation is CASSLGTENEKLFF.

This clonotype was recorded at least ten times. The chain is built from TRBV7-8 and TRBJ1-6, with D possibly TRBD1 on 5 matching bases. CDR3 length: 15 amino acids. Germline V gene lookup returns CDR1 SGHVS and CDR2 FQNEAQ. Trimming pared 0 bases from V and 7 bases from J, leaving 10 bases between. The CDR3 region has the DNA TGTGCCAGCAGCTTAGCCCAGGGTACCAATTCACCCCTCCACTTT. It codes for CASSLAQGTNSPLHF.

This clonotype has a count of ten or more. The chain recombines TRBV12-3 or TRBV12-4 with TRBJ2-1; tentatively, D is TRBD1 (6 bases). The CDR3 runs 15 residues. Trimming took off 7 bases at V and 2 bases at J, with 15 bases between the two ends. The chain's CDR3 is CASTLQGTPYNEQFF. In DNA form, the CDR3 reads TGTGCCAGCACCCTACAGGGTACCCCCTACAATGAGCAGTTCTTC.

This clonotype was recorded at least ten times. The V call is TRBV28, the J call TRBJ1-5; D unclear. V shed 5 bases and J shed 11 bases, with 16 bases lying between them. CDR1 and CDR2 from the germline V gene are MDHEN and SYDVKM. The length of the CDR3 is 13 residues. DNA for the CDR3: TGTGCCAGCAGTCTGCGGGTTCGGAGGACCCAGCATTTT. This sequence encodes CASSLRVRRTQHF.

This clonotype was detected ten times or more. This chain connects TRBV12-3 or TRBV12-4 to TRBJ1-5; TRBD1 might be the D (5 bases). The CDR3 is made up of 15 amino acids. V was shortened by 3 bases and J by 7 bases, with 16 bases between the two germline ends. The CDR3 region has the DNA TGTGCCAGCAGTTTTGGGGCGCCCATCCAGCAGCCCCAGCATTTT. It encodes CASSFGAPIQQPQHF.

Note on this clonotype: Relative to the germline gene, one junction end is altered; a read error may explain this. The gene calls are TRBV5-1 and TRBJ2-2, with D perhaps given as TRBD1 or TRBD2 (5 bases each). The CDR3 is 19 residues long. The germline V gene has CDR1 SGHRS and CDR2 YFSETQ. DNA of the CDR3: TGCGCCAGCAGCTTGGGAAGGGACGATCGATTACAGAACCCCAGGGAGCTCTTTTTT. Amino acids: CASSLGRDDRLQNPRELFF. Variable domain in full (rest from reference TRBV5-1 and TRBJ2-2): KAGVTQTPRYLIKTRGQQVTLSCSPISGHRSVSWYQQTPGQGLQFLFEYFSETQRNKGNFPGRFSGRQFSNSRSEMNVSTLELGDSALYLCASSLGRDDRLQNPRELFFGEGSRLTVL.

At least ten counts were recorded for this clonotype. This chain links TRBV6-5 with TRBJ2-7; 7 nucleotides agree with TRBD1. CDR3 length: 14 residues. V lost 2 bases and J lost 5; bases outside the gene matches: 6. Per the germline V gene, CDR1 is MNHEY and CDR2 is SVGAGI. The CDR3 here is CASSYRDSRDEQYF. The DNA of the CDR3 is TGTGCCAGCAGTTACCGGGACAGCCGAGACGAGCAGTACTTC.

CDR3 region: CSAGGPNTEAFF. The DNA for the CDR3 is TGCAGCGCTGGTGGGCCGAACACTGAAGCTTTCTTT. The chain is built from TRBV29-1 and TRBJ1-1, with D hard to call. With 7 bases removed from V and 1 base from J, the gap between germline ends came to 10 bases. The CDR3 totals 12 residues. In germline, CDR1 is SQVTM, CDR2 ANQGSEA.

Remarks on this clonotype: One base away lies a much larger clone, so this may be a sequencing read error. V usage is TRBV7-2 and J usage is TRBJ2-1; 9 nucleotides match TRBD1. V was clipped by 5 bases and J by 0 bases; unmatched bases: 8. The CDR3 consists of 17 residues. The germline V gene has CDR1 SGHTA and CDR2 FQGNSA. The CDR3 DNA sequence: TGTGCCAGCAGCCGGCCTCGGACAGGGGACTCCTACAATGAGCAGTTCTTC. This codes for CASSRPRTGDSYNEQFF.

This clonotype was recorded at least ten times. The CDR3 loop is CSAARGDTQYF. The DNA of the CDR3 is TGCAGTGCAGCCAGGGGAGATACGCAGTATTTT. The V call is TRBV20-1, the J call TRBJ2-3; a possible D gene is TRBD1 (6 bases). Trimming pared 6 bases from V and 5 bases from J, leaving 9 bases between. CDR3 length: 11 residues. CDR1 and CDR2 (germline): DFQATT, SNEGSKA (reference sequence).

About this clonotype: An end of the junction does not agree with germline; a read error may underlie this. CDR3 nucleotides: TGTGCCAGCAGCCAATCGGAGGGCACTGAAGCTTTCTTC. Its protein product is CASSQSEGTEAFF. The rearrangement joins TRBV7-9 to TRBJ1-1; D is unclear. The CDR3 has 13 amino acids. CDR1 and CDR2 from the germline V gene are SEHNR and FQNEAQ (reference sequence).

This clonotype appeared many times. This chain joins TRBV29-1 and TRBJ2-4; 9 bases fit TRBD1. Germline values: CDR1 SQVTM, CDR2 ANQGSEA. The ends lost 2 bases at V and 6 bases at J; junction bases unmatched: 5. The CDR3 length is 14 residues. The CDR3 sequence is CSVESGTGLNIQYF. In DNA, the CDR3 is TGCAGCGTTGAATCCGGGACAGGGCTAAACATTCAGTACTTC.

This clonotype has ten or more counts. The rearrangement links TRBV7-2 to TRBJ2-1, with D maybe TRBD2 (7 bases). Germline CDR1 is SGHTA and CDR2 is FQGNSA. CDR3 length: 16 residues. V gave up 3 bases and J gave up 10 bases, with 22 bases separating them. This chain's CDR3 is CASSFGGGGGIVEQFF. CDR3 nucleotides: TGTGCCAGCAGCTTCGGTGGGGGAGGGGGGATTGTGGAGCAGTTCTTC.

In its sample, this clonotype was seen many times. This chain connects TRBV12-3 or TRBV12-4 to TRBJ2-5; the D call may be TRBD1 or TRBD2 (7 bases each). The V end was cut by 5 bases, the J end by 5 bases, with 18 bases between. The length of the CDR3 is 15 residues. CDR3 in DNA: TGTGCCAGCAGTCCCGACGGACTAGGGGGCGAGACCCAGTACTTC. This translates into CASSPDGLGGETQYF.

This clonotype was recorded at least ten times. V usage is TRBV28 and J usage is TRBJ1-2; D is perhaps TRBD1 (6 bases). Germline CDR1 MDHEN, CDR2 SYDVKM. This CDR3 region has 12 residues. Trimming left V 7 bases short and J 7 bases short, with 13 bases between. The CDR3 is CASTDNRAGYTF. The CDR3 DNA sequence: TGTGCCAGCACCGATAACAGGGCTGGCTACACCTTC.

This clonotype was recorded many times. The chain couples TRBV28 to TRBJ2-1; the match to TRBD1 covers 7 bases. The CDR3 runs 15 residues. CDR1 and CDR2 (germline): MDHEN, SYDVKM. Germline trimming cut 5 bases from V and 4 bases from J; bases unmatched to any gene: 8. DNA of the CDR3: TGTGCCAGCAGTCTGGGGGACAGCGTTTACAATGAGCAGTTCTTC. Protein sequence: CASSLGDSVYNEQFF.

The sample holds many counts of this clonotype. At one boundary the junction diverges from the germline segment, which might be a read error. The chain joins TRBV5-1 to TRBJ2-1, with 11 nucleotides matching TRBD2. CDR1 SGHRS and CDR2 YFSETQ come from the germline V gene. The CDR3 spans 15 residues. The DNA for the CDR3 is TGTGCCAGCAGTCTAACTAGCGGGGGCTACAATGAGCAGTTCTTC. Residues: CASSLTSGGYNEQFF.